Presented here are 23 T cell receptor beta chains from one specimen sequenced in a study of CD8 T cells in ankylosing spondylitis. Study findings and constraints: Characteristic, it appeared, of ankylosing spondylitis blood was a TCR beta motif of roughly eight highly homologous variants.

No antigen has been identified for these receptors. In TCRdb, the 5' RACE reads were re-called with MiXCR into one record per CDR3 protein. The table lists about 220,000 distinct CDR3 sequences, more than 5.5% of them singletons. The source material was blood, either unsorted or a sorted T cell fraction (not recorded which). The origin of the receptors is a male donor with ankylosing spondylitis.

The CDR3 nucleotides are TGCAGCGCGCTAGGGAAAAGCTCCTACAATGAGCAGTTCTTC. Encoded protein: CSALGKSSYNEQFF. The V gene is TRBV29-1, the J gene TRBJ2-1; D is ambiguous. Germline values: CDR1 SQVTM, CDR2 ANQGSEA. Trimming took off 7 bases at V and 0 bases at J, with 13 bases between the two ends. This CDR3 has 14 amino acids.

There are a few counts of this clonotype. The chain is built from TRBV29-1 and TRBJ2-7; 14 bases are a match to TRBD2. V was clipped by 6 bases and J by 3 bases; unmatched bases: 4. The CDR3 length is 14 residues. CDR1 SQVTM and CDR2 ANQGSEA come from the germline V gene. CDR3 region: CSVEGTSGSYEQYF. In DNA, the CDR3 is TGCAGCGTAGAGGGGACTAGCGGGAGCTACGAGCAGTACTTC.

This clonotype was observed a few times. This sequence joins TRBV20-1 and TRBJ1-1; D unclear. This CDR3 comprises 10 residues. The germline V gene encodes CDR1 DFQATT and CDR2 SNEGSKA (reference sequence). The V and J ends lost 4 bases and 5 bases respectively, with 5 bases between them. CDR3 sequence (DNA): TGCAGTGCTACACGGACTGAAGCTTTCTTT. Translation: CSATRTEAFF.

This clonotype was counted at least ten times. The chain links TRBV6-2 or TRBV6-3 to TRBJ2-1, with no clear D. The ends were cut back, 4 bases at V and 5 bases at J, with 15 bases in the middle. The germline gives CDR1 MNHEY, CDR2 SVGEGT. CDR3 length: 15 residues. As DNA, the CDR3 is TGTGCCAGCAGTTTACTTGCTGTGCCGAACAATGAGCAGTTCTTC. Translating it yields CASSLLAVPNNEQFF.

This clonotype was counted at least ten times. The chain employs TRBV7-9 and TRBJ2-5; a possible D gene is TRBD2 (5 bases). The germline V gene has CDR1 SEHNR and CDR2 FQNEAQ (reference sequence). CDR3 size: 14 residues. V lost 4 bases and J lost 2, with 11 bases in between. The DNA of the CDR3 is TGTGCCAGCAGCTCGGGATTTCCACAAGAGACCCAGTACTTC. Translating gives CASSSGFPQETQYF.

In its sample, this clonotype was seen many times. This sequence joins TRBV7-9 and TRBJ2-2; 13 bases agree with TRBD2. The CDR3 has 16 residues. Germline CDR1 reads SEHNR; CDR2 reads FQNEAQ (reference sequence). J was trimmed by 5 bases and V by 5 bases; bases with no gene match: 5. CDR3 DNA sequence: TGTGCCAGCAGCCGGACTAGCGGGAGAGGGACCGGGGAGCTGTTTTTT. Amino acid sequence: CASSRTSGRGTGELFF.

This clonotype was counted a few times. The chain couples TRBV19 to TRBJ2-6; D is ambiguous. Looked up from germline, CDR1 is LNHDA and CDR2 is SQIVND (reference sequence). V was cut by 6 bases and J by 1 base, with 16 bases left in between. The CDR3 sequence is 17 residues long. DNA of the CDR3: TGTGCCAGTAGAAGACGGACCGAACCTTCTGGGGCCAACGTCCTGACTTTC. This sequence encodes CASRRRTEPSGANVLTF.

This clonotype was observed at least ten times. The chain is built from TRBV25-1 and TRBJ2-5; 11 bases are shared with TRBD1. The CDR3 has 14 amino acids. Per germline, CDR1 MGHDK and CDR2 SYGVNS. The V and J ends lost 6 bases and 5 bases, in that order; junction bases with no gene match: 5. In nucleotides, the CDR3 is TGTGCCAGCAGAGGGACAGGGGGTTGGGAGACCCAGTACTTC. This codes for CASRGTGGWETQYF.

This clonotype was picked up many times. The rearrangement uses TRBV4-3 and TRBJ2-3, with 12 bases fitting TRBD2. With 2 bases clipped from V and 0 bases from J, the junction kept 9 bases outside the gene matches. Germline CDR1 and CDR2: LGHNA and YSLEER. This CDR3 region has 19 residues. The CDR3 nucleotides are TGCGCCAGCAGCCAACGTTGGCTAGCGGGAGGGCCGAGCACAGATACGCAGTATTTT. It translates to CASSQRWLAGGPSTDTQYF.

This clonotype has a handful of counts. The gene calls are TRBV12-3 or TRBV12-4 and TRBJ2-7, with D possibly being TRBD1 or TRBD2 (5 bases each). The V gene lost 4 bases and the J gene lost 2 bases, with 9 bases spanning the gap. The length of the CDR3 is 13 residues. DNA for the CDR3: TGTGCCAGCAGTTGGGGGAACACCTACGAGCAGTACTTC. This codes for CASSWGNTYEQYF.

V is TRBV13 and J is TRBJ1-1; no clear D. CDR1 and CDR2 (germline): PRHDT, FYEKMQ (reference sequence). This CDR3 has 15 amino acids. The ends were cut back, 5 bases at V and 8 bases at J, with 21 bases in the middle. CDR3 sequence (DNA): TGTGCCAGCAGCCTTGTGAATGCCCGAAGGTTAGAAGCTTTCTTT. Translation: CASSLVNARRLEAFF.

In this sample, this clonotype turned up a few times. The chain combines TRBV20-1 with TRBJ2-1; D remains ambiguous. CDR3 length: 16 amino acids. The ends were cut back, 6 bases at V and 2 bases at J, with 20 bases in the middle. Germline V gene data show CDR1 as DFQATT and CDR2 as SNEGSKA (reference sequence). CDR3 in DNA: TGCAGTGCGATAGAGCAGGAACAGTTTCCCTACAATGAGCAGTTCTTC. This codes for CSAIEQEQFPYNEQFF.

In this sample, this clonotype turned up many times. The CDR3 nucleotides read TGTGCCAGCAGCTTATATCGGGGAGAGGGATATGAGCAGTTCTTC. Protein sequence: CASSLYRGEGYEQFF. This rearrangement joins TRBV7-2 to TRBJ2-1; tentatively, D is TRBD2 (5 bases). The V end lost 2 bases, the J end lost 8 bases, and 16 bases lay between the germline ends. This CDR3 comprises 15 residues. Germline values: CDR1 SGHTA, CDR2 FQGNSA.

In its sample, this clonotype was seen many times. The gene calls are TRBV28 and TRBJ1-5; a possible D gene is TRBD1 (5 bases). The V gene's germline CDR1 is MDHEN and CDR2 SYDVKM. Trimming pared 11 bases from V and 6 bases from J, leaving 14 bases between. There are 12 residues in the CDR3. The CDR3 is CAGGFRVQPQHF. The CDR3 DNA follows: TGTGCCGGGGGATTCAGGGTTCAGCCCCAGCATTTT.

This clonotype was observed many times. CDR3 DNA sequence: TGTGCCAGCAGTTTACGACAGGGGGAAGCCTTTATAGAAAAACTGTTTTTT. Its translation is CASSLRQGEAFIEKLFF. V usage is TRBV27 and J usage is TRBJ1-4; 9 bases align to TRBD1. The CDR3 contains 17 residues. Germline-derived CDR1 and CDR2 are MNHEY and SMNVEV (reference sequence). The V and J ends lost 2 bases and 8 bases, in that order; junction bases with no gene match: 12.

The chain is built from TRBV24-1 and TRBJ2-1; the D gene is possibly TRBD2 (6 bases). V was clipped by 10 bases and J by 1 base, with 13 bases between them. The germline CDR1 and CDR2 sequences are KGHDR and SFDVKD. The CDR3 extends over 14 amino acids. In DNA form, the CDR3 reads TGTGCCACAAAGGCGGGGCCATCCTACAATGAGCAGTTCTTC. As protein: CATKAGPSYNEQFF.

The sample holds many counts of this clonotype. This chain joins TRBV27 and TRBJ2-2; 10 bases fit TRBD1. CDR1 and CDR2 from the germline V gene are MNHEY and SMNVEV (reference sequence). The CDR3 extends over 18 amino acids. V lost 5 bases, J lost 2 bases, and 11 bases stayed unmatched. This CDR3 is CASSQSRDRGFNTGELFF. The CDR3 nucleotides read TGTGCCAGCAGTCAATCCCGGGACAGGGGATTTAACACCGGGGAGCTGTTTTTT.

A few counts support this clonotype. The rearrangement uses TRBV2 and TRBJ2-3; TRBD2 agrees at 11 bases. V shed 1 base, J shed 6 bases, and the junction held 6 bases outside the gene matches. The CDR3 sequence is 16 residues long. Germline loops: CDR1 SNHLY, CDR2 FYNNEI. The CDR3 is CASSEGLAGGRDTQYF. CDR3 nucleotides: TGTGCCAGCAGTGAAGGTCTAGCGGGAGGACGCGATACGCAGTATTTT. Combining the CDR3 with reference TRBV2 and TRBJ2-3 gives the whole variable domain EPEVTQTPSHQVTQMGQEVILRCVPISNHLYFYWYRQILGQKVEFLVSFYNNEISEKSEIFDDQFSVERPDGSNFTLKIRSTKLEDSAMYFCASSEGLAGGRDTQYFGPGTRLTVL.

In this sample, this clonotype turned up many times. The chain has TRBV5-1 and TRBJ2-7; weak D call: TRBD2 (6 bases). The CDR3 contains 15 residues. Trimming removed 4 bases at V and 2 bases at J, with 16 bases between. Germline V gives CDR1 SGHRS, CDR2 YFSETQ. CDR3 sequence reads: CASSVVASVAYEQYF. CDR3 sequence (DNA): TGCGCCAGCAGCGTGGTGGCTAGCGTTGCCTACGAGCAGTACTTC.

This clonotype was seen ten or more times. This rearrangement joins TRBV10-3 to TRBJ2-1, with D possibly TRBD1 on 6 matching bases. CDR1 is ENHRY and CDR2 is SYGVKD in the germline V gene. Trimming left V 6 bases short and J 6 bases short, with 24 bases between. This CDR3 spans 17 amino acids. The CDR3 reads CAIRRGSARTGGNEQFF. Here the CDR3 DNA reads TGTGCCATCAGAAGGGGGTCGGCGCGAACCGGAGGCAATGAGCAGTTCTTC.

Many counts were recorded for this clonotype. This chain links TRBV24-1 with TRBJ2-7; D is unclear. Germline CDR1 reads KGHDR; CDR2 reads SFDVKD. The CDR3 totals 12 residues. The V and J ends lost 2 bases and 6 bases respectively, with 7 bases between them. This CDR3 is CATSDSRGEQYF. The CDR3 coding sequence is TGTGCCACCAGTGATTCTAGAGGCGAGCAGTACTTC.

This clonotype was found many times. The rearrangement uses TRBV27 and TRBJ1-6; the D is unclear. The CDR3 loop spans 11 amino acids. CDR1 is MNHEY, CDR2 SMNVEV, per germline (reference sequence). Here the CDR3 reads CGSGNNSPLHF. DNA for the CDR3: TGTGGGTCGGGTAATAATTCACCCCTCCACTTT.

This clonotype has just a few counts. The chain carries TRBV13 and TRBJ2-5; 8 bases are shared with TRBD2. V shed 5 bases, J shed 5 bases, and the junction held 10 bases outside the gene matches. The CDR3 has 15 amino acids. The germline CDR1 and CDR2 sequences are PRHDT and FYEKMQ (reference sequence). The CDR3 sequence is CASSPGLAVMETQYF. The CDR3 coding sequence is TGTGCCAGCAGCCCCGGACTAGCCGTAATGGAGACCCAGTACTTC.